Below are 22 T cell receptor beta chains sequenced from a single sample in a study of blood T cells in healthy people across ages. Next came a second PCR, run for about 7 to 12 cycles, which used a sample-barcoded 5' primer along with a J-beta primer mix. TCRdb fed the 5' RACE reads into MiXCR, producing one record per CDR3 protein. The sample carries around 870,000 distinct CDR3 sequences, less than 35% recorded once. Sequenced input: blood. Receptor source: a woman over 75 in good health.

This clonotype was picked up a small number of times. The chain's CDR3 is CASSSRTDMNTEAFF. Here the CDR3 DNA reads TGTGCCAGCAGCTCGCGGACAGATATGAACACTGAAGCTTTCTTT. The chain links TRBV11-2 to TRBJ1-1; the D gene is possibly TRBD1 (6 bases). This CDR3 comprises 15 residues. Germline V gene data show CDR1 as SGHAT and CDR2 as FQNNGV. Deletions cut 4 bases from V and 0 bases from J, with 12 bases between.

This clonotype has a count of ten or more. The chain couples TRBV6-6 to TRBJ1-2, with 7 positions matching TRBD1. Per the germline V gene, CDR1 is MNHNY and CDR2 is SVGAGI (reference sequence). The V gene end was trimmed by 4 bases and the J gene end by 6 bases; junction bases not matched to a gene: 8. This CDR3 has 14 amino acids. This chain's CDR3 is CASSWSEGAHGYTF. The DNA of the CDR3 is TGTGCCAGCAGTTGGTCCGAGGGGGCGCATGGCTACACCTTC.

As regards this clonotype: A much larger clone lies a single base off, so this may be a read error. The chain recombines TRBV6-5 with TRBJ1-6; the D gene is possibly TRBD1 (5 bases). Germline V gene data show CDR1 as MNHEY and CDR2 as SVGAGI. The CDR3 is 14 residues long. Trimming shortened V by 6 bases and J by 9 bases, and 15 bases separated the two germline ends. The DNA of the CDR3 is TGTGCCAGCAGGTACGGGGGATCGAGTTCACCCCTCCACTTT. It encodes CASRYGGSSSPLHF.

J is TRBJ1-1 and V is TRBV6-6; tentative D call: TRBD1 (6 bases). The germline V gene encodes CDR1 MNHNY and CDR2 SVGAGI (reference sequence). This CDR3 contains 15 residues. V was pared by 5 bases and J by 1 base, with 14 bases between. Written as DNA, the CDR3 is TGTGCCAGCAGTAAACTGGGGGGCAGGAACACTGAAGCTTTCTTT. Translation: CASSKLGGRNTEAFF.

This clonotype was detected ten times or more. V gene TRBV5-1 combines with J gene TRBJ2-3, with D perhaps matching TRBD2 (6 bases). Germline CDR1 and CDR2: SGHRS and YFSETQ. The CDR3 loop spans 16 amino acids. Trimming shortened V by 1 base and J by 0 bases, and 12 bases separated the two germline ends. The CDR3: CASSLTAGSSTDTQYF. CDR3 nucleotide sequence: TGCGCCAGCAGCTTGACAGCGGGCTCCAGCACAGATACGCAGTATTTT.

This clonotype was detected only a few times. V and J are TRBV18 and TRBJ1-2; D gene ambiguous. V was pared by 3 bases and J by 5 bases, with 19 bases between. The CDR3 is made up of 16 amino acids. Germline-derived CDR1 and CDR2 are KGHSH and LQKENI. The CDR3 region has the DNA TGTGCCAGCTCACCTTTGCCCGTTGACCACCAGTATGGCTACACCTTC. Translation: CASSPLPVDHQYGYTF.

This clonotype was picked up a small number of times. The genes are TRBV5-1 and TRBJ1-1, with TRBD1 identical over 12 bases. Germline V CDR1 and CDR2: SGHRS, YFSETQ. CDR3 length equals 17 residues. V gave up 4 bases and J gave up 5 bases; unmatched junction bases: 12. The CDR3 loop is CASSTSPGTGGSTEAFF. CDR3 nucleotide sequence: TGCGCCAGCAGCACTAGTCCCGGGACAGGGGGCTCAACTGAAGCTTTCTTT.

This clonotype occurred many times. The chain is built from TRBV12-3 or TRBV12-4 and TRBJ2-3; 8 bases are shared with TRBD2. CDR3 length: 15 residues. Trimming took 6 bases from V and 6 from J; bases not matched to a gene: 11. CDR3 sequence: CASRRSGGHRDTQYF. The DNA of the CDR3 is TGTGCCAGCAGAAGAAGCGGGGGCCACAGGGATACGCAGTATTTT.

This clonotype was recorded many times. In DNA form, the CDR3 reads TGTGCCAGCAGCCACTTCGTGGGGAGGTTAACGCAGTATTTT. It is translated as CASSHFVGRLTQYF. The chain uses TRBV11-2 and TRBJ2-3; D perhaps matches TRBD2 (6 bases). The CDR3 contains 14 residues. V was clipped by 5 bases and J by 9 bases, with 18 bases between them. Germline assignment: CDR1 SGHAT and CDR2 FQNNGV. The full variable domain, rest sourced from reference TRBV11-2 and TRBJ2-3, is EAGVAQSPRYKIIEKRQSVAFWCNPISGHATLYWYQQILGQGPKLLIQFQNNGVVDDSQLPKDRFSAERLKGVDSTLKIQPAKLEDSAVYLCASSHFVGRLTQYFGPGTRLTVL.

This clonotype was detected many times. This sequence joins TRBV12-3 or TRBV12-4 and TRBJ1-2; D not resolved. This CDR3 is built from 13 residues. V lost 6 bases and J lost 4, with 12 bases in between. The CDR3 DNA reads TGTGCCAGCAGAATGACTGTTAGCTATGGCTACACCTTC. Translation gives CASRMTVSYGYTF.

This clonotype was recorded a few times. The chain employs TRBV28 and TRBJ2-7; 7 nucleotides align to TRBD2. CDR3 length: 15 amino acids. CDR1 is MDHEN and CDR2 is SYDVKM in the germline V gene. The V gene end was trimmed by 7 bases and the J gene end by 2 bases; junction bases not matched to a gene: 11. The CDR3 reads CASTPHGRLTYEQYF. The CDR3 coding sequence is TGTGCCAGCACCCCCCACGGGAGGCTAACCTACGAGCAGTACTTC.

This clonotype was observed many times. V and J are TRBV7-9 and TRBJ2-1; 8 nucleotides agree with TRBD2. CDR1 is SEHNR, CDR2 FQNEAQ, per germline (reference sequence). The V and J ends lost 8 bases and 1 base, in that order; junction bases with no gene match: 7. The CDR3 has 15 amino acids. CDR3 protein: CASLPSGGSYNEQFF. The CDR3 coding sequence is TGTGCCAGCCTACCCAGCGGGGGTTCCTACAATGAGCAGTTCTTC.

This clonotype occurred many times. The rearrangement joins TRBV4-2 to TRBJ1-2; TRBD1 agrees at 8 bases. This CDR3 contains 16 residues. Germline V lookup: CDR1 LGHNA, CDR2 YNFKEQ. Unmatched junction bases numbered 9, after V lost 2 bases and J lost 4 bases. The CDR3, as DNA: TGTGCCAGCAGCCAAACCGGGACAGGCGAAACCTATGGCTACACCTTC. Its translation is CASSQTGTGETYGYTF.

The gene calls are TRBV27 and TRBJ2-1, with unresolved D. The CDR3 contains 17 residues. Germline V gene data show CDR1 as MNHEY and CDR2 as SMNVEV (reference sequence). Trimming removed 5 bases from V and 1 base from J, with 18 bases in between. CDR3 DNA: TGTGCCAGCAGTCCCTTCGGGTTGGTCCAGTCCTACAATGAGCAGTTCTTC. Amino acids: CASSPFGLVQSYNEQFF.

Of note for this clonotype: A much larger clone lies a single base off, so this may be a read error. V and J are TRBV12-3 or TRBV12-4 and TRBJ2-7; 11 nucleotides align to TRBD1. This CDR3 is built from 14 residues. The V segment lost 4 bases and the J segment 7 bases; nucleotides outside the gene matches: 6. CDR3 residues: CASSYRDRGAEQYF. Written as DNA, the CDR3 is TGTGCCAGCAGTTACCGGGACAGGGGGGCTGAGCAGTACTTC.

This clonotype showed up many times. The chain has TRBV25-1 and TRBJ2-4, with 8 bases fitting TRBD2. Germline CDR1 MGHDK, CDR2 SYGVNS. This CDR3 has 15 amino acids. The V gene end was trimmed by 6 bases and the J gene end by 6 bases; junction bases not matched to a gene: 10. CDR3 DNA: TGTGCCAGCAGCGCCGGGGGGGGTCGGGGAAACATTCAGTACTTC. Residues: CASSAGGGRGNIQYF.

This clonotype was recorded at least ten times. The chain combines TRBV2 with TRBJ2-7, with no clear D. Deletions cut 6 bases from V and 5 bases from J, with 11 bases between. Germline V gene sequence: CDR1 SNHLY, CDR2 FYNNEI. CDR3 length: 12 amino acids. In DNA form, the CDR3 reads TGTGCCAGCAGCCTTAAGTGGAACGAGCAGTACTTC. It translates to CASSLKWNEQYF.

In this sample, this clonotype turned up a few times. The rearrangement links TRBV4-2 to TRBJ1-4; D call uncertain. The CDR3 is 16 residues long. V was pared by 1 base and J by 0 bases, with 9 bases between. In germline, CDR1 is LGHNA, CDR2 YNFKEQ. This chain's CDR3 is CASSQAAGTTNEKLFF. CDR3 DNA sequence: TGTGCCAGCAGCCAAGCCGCGGGGACAACTAATGAAAAACTGTTTTTT.

This clonotype is a singleton in its sample. The chain couples TRBV12-3 or TRBV12-4 to TRBJ2-5, with 12 bases matching TRBD1. The CDR3 has 14 amino acids. V lost 5 bases and J lost 6; bases outside the gene matches: 4. CDR3 sequence (DNA): TGTGCCAGCAGTCCGGGACAGGGGGCGCAGACCCAGTACTTC. Protein sequence: CASSPGQGAQTQYF.

The genes are TRBV5-1 and TRBJ1-1; 10 nucleotides align to TRBD1. V shed 2 bases and J 8 bases; nucleotides not matched to a gene: 6. The CDR3 length is 14 residues. Germline loops: CDR1 SGHRS, CDR2 YFSETQ. This CDR3 is CASSFRTGGLEAFF. CDR3 nucleotides: TGCGCCAGCAGCTTTAGGACAGGGGGTTTGGAAGCTTTCTTT.

The table lists this clonotype with many counts. The V call is TRBV6-2 or TRBV6-3, the J call TRBJ2-3, with no clear D. The V end lost 6 bases, the J end lost 4 bases, and 8 bases lay between the germline ends. This CDR3 has 12 residues. Germline V lookup: CDR1 MNHEY, CDR2 SVGEGT. CDR3: CASRLTSDTQYF. CDR3 sequence (DNA): TGTGCCAGCAGACTAACTTCAGATACGCAGTATTTT.

This clonotype was detected only a few times. The rearrangement links TRBV20-1 to TRBJ1-1; perhaps TRBD1 as D (6 bases). In germline, CDR1 is DFQATT, CDR2 SNEGSKA (reference sequence). CDR3 length: 11 amino acids. With 5 bases removed from V and 3 bases from J, the gap between germline ends came to 7 bases. The CDR3, as DNA: TGCAGTGCTCCAGGGGACACTGAAGCTTTCTTT. Amino acids: CSAPGDTEAFF.